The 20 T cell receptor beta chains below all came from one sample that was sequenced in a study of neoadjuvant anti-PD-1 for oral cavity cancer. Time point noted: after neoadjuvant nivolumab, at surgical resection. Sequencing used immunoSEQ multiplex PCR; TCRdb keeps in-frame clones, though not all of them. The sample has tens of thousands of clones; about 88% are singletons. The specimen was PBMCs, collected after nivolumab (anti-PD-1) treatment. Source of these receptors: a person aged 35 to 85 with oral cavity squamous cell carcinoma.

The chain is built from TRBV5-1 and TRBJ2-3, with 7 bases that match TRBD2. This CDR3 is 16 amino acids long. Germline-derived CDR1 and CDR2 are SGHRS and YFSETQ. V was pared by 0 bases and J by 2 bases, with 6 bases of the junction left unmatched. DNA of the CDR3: TGCGCCAGCAGCTTGGCTCTGGGAGGGGCCACAGATACGCAGTATTTT. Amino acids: CASSLALGGATDTQYF. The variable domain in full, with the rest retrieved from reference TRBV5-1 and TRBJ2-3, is KAGVTQTPRYLIKTRGQQVTLSCSPISGHRSVSWYQQTPGQGLQFLFEYFSETQRNKGNFPGRFSGRQFSNSRSEMNVSTLELGDSALYLCASSLALGGATDTQYFGPGTRLTVL.

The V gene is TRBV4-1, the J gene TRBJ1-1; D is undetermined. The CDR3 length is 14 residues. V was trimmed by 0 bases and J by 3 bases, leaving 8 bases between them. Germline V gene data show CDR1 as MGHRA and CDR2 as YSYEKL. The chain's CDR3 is CASSQESRDTEAFF. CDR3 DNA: TGCGCCAGCAGCCAAGAGAGTCGGGACACTGAAGCTTTCTTT.

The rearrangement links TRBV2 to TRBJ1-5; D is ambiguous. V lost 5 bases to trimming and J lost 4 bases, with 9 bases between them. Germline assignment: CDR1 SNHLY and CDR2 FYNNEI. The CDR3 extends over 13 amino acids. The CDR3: CASSLIDNQPQHF. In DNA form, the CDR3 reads TGTGCCAGCAGTCTCATCGATAATCAGCCCCAGCATTTT.

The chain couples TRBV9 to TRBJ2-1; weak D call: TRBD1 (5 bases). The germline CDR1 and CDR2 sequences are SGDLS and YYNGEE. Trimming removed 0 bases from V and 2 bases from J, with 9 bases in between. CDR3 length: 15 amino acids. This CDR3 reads CASSVGRGPYNEQFF. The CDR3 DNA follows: TGTGCCAGCAGCGTAGGAAGGGGCCCCTACAATGAGCAGTTCTTC.

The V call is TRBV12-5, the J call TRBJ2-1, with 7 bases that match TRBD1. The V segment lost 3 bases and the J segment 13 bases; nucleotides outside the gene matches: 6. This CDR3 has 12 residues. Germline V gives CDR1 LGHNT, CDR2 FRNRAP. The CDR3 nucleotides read TGTGCTAGTGGTTTCCAAGACAGGGCTCAGTTCTTC. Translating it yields CASGFQDRAQFF.

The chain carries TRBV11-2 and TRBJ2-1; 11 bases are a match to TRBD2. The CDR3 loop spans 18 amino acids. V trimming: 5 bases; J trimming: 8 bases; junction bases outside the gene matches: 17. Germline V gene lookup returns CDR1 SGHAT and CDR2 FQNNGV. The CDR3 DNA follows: TGTGCCAGCAGCCGAGGGCTAGCGGGAGGTACCTTCGGGCATGAGCAGTTCTTC. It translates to CASSRGLAGGTFGHEQFF.

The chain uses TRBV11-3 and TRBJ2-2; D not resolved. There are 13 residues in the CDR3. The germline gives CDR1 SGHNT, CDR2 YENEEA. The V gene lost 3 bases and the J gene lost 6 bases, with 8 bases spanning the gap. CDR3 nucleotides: TGTGCCAGCAGCTTTGAGAGCCCCGGGGAGCTGTTTTTT. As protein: CASSFESPGELFF.

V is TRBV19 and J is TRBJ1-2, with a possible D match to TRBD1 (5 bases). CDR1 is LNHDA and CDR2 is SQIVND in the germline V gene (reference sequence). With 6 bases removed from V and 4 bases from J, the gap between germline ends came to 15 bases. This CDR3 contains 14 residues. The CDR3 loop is CASRTGGTPYGYTF. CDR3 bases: TGTGCCAGTAGGACCGGGGGAACCCCCTATGGCTACACCTTC.

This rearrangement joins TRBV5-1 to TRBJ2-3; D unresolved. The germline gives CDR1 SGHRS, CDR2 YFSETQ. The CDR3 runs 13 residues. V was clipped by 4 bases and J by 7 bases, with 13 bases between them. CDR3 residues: CASSGNPSYTQYF. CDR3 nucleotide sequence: TGCGCCAGCAGCGGAAATCCTAGTTATACGCAGTATTTT.

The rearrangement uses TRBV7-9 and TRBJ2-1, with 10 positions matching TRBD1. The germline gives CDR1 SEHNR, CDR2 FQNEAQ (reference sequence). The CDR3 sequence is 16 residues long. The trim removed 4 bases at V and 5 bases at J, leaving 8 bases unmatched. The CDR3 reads CASSSRSGTGDNEQFF. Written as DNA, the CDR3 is TGTGCCAGCAGCTCCCGGTCCGGGACAGGGGACAATGAGCAGTTCTTC.

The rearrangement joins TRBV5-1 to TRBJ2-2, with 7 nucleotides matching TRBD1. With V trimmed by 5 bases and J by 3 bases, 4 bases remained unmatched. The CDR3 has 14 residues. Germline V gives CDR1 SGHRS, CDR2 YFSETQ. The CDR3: CASRHRGDTGELFF. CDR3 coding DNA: TGCGCCAGCAGACACAGGGGAGACACCGGGGAGCTGTTTTTT.

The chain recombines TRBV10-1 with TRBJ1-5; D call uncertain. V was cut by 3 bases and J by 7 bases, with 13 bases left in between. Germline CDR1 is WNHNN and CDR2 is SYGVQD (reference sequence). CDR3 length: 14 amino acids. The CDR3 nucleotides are TGCGCCAGCAGTGATGGAGGCCCTAACCAGCCCCAGCATTTT. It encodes CASSDGGPNQPQHF.

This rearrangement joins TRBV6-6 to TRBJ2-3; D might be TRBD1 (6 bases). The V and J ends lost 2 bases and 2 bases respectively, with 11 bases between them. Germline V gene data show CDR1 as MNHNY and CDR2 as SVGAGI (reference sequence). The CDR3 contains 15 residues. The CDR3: CASSYDRTVTDTQYF. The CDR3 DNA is TGTGCCAGCAGTTACGACAGGACGGTCACAGATACGCAGTATTTT.

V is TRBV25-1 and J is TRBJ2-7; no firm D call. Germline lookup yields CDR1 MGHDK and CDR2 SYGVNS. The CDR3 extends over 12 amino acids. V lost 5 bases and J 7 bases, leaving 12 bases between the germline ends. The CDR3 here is CASSKARSEQYF. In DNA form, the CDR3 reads TGTGCCAGCAGTAAGGCCCGGTCTGAGCAGTACTTC.

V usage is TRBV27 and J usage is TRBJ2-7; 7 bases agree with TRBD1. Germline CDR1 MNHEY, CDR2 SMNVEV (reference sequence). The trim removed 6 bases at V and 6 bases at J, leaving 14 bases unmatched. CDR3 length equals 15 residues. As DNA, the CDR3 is TGTGCCAGCAGCTCCTCGGGACAGCCCCTGGGCGAGCAGTACTTC. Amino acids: CASSSSGQPLGEQYF.

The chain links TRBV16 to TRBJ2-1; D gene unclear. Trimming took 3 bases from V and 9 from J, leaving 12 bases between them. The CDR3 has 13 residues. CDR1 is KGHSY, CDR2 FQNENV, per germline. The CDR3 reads CASSQGFFGEQFF. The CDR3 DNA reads TGTGCCAGCAGCCAGGGGTTCTTCGGTGAGCAGTTCTTC.

The CDR3 spells CASSQDGAGGLYNEQFF. The CDR3 DNA is TGCGCCAGCAGCCAAGATGGGGCGGGGGGCCTTTACAATGAGCAGTTCTTC. The chain links TRBV4-1 to TRBJ2-1; TRBD2 matches at 8 bases. CDR1 and CDR2 from the germline V gene are MGHRA and YSYEKL. The V segment lost 0 bases and the J segment 4 bases; nucleotides outside the gene matches: 8. The CDR3 spans 17 residues.

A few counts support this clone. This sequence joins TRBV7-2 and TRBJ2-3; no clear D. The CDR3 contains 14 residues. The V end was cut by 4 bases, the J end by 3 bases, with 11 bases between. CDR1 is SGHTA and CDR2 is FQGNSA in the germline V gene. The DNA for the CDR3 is TGTGCCAGCAGCTACTCCCACAGAACAGATACGCAGTATTTT. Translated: CASSYSHRTDTQYF. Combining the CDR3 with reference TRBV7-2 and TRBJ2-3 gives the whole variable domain GAGVSQSPSNKVTEKGKDVELRCDPISGHTALYWYRQSLGQGLEFLIYFQGNSAPDKSGLPSDRFSAERTGGSVSTLTIQRTQQEDSAVYLCASSYSHRTDTQYFGPGTRLTVL.

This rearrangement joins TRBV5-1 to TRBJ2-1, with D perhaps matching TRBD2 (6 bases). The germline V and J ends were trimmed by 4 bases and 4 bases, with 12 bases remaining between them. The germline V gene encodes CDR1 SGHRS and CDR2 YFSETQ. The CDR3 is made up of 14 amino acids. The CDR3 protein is CASSRDSTYNEQFF. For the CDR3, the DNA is TGCGCCAGCAGCCGGGACTCCACATACAATGAGCAGTTCTTC.

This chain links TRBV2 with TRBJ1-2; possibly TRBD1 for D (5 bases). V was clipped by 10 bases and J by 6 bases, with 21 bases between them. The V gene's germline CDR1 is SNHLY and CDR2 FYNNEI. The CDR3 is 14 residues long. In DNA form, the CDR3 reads TGTGCCACCGCAACAGAATTGGGGCTCAATGGCTACACCTTC. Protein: CATATELGLNGYTF.